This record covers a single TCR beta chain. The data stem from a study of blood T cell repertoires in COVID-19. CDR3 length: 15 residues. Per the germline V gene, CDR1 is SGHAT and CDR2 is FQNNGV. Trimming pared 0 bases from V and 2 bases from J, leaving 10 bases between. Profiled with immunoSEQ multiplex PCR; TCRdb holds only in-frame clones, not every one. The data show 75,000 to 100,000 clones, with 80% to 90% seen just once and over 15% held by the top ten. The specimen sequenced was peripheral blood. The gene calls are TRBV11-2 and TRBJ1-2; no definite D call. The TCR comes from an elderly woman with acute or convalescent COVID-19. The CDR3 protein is CASSLDSGWNYGYTF. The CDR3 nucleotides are TGTGCCAGCAGCTTAGATTCCGGGTGGAACTATGGCTACACCTTC.